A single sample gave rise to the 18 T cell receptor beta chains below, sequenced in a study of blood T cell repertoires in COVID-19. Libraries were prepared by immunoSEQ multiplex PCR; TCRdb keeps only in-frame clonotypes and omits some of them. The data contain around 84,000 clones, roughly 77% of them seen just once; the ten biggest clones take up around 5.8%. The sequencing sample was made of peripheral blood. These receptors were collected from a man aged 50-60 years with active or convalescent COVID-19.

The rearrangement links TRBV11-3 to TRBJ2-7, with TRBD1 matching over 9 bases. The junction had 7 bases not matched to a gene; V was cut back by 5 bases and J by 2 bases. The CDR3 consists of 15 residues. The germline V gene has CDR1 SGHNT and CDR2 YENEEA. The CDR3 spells CASSPSDRGTYEQYF. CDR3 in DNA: TGTGCCAGCAGCCCATCGGACAGGGGCACCTACGAGCAGTACTTC. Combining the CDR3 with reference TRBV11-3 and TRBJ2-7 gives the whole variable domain EAGVVQSPRYKIIEKKQPVAFWCNPISGHNTLYWYLQNLGQGPELLIRYENEEAVDDSQLPKDRFSAERLKGVDSTLKIQPAELGDSAVYLCASSPSDRGTYEQYFGPGTRLTVT.

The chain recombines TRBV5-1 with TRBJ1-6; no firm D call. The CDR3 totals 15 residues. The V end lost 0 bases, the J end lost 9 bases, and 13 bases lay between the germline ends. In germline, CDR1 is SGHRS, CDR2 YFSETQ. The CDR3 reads CASSLDGDLGSPLHF. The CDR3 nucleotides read TGCGCCAGCAGCTTGGACGGGGATTTGGGTTCACCCCTCCACTTT.

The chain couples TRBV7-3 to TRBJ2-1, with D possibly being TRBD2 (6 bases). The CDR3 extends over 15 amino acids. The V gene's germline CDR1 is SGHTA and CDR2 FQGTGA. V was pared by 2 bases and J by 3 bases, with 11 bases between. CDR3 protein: CASSLGGAYYNEQFF. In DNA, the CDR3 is TGTGCCAGCAGCTTAGGAGGGGCTTACTACAATGAGCAGTTCTTC.

The CDR3 loop reads CASRSTSVSTDTQYF. In nucleotides, the CDR3 is TGTGCCAGCAGGTCGACTAGCGTTAGCACAGATACGCAGTATTTT. The V gene is TRBV2, the J gene TRBJ2-3, with 8 nucleotides matching TRBD2. The V gene end was trimmed by 6 bases and the J gene end by 0 bases; junction bases not matched to a gene: 5. Germline assignment: CDR1 SNHLY and CDR2 FYNNEI. This CDR3 region has 15 residues.

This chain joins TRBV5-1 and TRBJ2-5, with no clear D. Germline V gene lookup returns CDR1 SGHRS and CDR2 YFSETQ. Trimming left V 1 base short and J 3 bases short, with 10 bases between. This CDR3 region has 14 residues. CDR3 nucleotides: TGCGCCAGCAGCTTGAGTTCCGGTGAAGAGACCCAGTACTTC. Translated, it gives CASSLSSGEETQYF.

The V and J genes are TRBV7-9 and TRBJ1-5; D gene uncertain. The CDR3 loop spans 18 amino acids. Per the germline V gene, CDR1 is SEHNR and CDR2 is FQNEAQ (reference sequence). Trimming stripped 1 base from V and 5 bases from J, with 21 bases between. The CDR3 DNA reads TGTGCCAGCAGCTTAGGAAGTGGTGACTTTGAGGTTTATCAGCCCCAGCATTTT. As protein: CASSLGSGDFEVYQPQHF.

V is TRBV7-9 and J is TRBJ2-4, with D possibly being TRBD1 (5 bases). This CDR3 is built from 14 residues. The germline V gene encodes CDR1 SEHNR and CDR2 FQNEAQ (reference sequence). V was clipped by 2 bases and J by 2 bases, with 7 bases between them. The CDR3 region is CASSLKGSKNIQYF. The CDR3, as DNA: TGTGCCAGCAGCTTAAAGGGGTCCAAAAACATTCAGTACTTC.

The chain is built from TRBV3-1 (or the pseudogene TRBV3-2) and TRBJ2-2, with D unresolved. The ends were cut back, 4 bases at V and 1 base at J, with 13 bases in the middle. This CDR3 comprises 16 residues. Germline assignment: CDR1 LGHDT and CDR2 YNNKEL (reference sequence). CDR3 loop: CASSPSDMGNTGELFF. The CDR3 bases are TGTGCCAGCAGCCCCTCAGACATGGGGAACACCGGGGAGCTGTTTTTT.

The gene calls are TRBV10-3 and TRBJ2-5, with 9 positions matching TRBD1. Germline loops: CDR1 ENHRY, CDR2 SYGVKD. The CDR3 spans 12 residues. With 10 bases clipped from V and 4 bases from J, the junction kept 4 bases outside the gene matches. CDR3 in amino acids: CATSDRGETQYF. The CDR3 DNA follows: TGTGCCACCTCGGACAGGGGAGAGACCCAGTACTTC.

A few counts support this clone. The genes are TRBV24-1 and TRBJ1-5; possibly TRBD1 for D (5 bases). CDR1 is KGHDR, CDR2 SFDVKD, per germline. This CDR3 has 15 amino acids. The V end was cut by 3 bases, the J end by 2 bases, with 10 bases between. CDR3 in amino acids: CATSDAGGGNQPQHF. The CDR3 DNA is TGTGCCACCAGTGATGCCGGGGGTGGCAATCAGCCCCAGCATTTT.

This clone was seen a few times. CDR3 nucleotides: TGTGCCAGCAGCCCCCAACGCTCAGGATGGGCTGATGGCTACACCTTC. As protein: CASSPQRSGWADGYTF. The genes are TRBV4-2 and TRBJ1-2; no reliable D call. The V and J ends lost 4 bases and 6 bases respectively, with 21 bases between them. The germline gives CDR1 LGHNA, CDR2 YNFKEQ. The CDR3 is made up of 16 amino acids.

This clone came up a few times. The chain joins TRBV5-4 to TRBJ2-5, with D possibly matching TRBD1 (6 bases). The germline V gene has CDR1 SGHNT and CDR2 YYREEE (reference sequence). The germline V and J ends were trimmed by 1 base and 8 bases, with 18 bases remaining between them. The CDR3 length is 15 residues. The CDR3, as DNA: TGTGCCAGCAGCTTGCCGGGGTCAGGGGAGAGAACCCAGTACTTC. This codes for CASSLPGSGERTQYF.

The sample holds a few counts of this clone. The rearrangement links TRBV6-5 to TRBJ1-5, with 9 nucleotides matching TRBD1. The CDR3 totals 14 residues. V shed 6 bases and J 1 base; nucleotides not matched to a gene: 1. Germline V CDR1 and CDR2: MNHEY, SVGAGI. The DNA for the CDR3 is TGTGCCAGCAGACAGGGGGCGAGCAATCAGCCCCAGCATTTT. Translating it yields CASRQGASNQPQHF.

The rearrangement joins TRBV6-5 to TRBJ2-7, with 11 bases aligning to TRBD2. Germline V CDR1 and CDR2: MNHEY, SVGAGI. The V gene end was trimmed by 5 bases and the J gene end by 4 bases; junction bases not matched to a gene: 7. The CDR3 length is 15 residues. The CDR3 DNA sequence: TGTGCCAGCAGTCCGCCATCTAGCGGGGGGTACGAGCAGTACTTC. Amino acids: CASSPPSSGGYEQYF.

In DNA, the CDR3 is TGTGCCAGCAGCTTAAGCGGGGGGAACTACGAGCAGTACTTC. This gives the protein CASSLSGGNYEQYF. The chain uses TRBV7-9 and TRBJ2-7; TRBD2 agrees at 9 bases. CDR3 length: 14 residues. Germline values: CDR1 SEHNR, CDR2 FQNEAQ (reference sequence). Trimming at V came to 2 bases and at J to 3 bases, leaving 2 bases not matched to a gene.

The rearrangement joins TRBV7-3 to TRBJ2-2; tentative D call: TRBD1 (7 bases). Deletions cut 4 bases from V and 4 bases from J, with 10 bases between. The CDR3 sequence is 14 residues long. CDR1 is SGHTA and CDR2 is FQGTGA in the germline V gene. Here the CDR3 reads CASSSQGGTGELFF. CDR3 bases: TGTGCCAGCAGCTCCCAGGGGGGCACCGGGGAGCTGTTTTTT.

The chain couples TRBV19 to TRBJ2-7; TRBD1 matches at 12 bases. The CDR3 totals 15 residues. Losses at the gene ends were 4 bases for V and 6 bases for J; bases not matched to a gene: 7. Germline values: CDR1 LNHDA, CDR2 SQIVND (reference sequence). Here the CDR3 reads CASSTGGTGGSEQYF. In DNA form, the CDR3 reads TGTGCCAGTAGTACCGGGGGGACAGGGGGCTCCGAGCAGTACTTC. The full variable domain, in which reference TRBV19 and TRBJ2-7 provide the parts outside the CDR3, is DGGITQSPKYLFRKEGQNVTLSCEQNLNHDAMYWYRQDPGQGLRLIYYSQIVNDFQKGDIAEGYSVSREKKESFPLTVTSAQKNPTAFYLCASSTGGTGGSEQYFGPGTRLTVT.

The CDR3 region has the DNA TGTGCTAGTGTGACGGGGGTCACCACAGATACGCAGTATTTT. Its translation: CASVTGVTTDTQYF. The V and J genes are TRBV12-5 and TRBJ2-3; D is perhaps TRBD2 (6 bases). The V gene's germline CDR1 is LGHNT and CDR2 FRNRAP. V lost 7 bases and J 2 bases, leaving 13 bases between the germline ends. This CDR3 has 14 amino acids.